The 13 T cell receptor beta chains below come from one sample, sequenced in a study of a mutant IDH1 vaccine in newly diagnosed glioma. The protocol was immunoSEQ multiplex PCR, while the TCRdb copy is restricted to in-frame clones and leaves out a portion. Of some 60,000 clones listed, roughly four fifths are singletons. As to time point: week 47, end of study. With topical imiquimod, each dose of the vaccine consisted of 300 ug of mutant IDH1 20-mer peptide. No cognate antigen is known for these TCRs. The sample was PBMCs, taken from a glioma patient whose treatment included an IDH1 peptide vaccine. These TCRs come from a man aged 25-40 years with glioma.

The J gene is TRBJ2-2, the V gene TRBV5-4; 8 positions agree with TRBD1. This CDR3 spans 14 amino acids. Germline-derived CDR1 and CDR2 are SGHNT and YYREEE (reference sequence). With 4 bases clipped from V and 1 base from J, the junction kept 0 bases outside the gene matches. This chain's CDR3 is CASSDRGNTGELFF. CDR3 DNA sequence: TGTGCCAGCAGCGACAGGGGGAACACCGGGGAGCTGTTTTTT.

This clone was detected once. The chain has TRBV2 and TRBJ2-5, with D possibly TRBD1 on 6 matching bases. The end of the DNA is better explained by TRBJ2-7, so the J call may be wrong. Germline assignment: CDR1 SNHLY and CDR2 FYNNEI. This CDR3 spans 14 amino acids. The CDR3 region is CASTRTVLSYEQYF. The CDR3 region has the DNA TGTGCCAGTACGCGGACAGTCCTTTCCTACGAGCAGTACTTC.

The CDR3 protein is CASSLAGTGTSGNTIYF. CDR3 sequence (DNA): TGCGCCAGCAGCTTGGCCGGGACAGGCACCTCTGGAAACACCATATATTTT. The genes are TRBV5-1 and TRBJ1-3, with 8 positions matching TRBD1. This CDR3 comprises 17 residues. From germline, CDR1 is SGHRS and CDR2 YFSETQ. V gave up 0 bases and J gave up 0 bases; unmatched junction bases: 5.

CDR3 bases: TGTGCCAGTAGTGGCCACGTTCCTTTTCGGGGGGAGCAGCCCCAGCATTTT. As protein: CASSGHVPFRGEQPQHF. The rearrangement uses TRBV19 and TRBJ1-5, with D possibly being TRBD1 (5 bases). The CDR3 spans 17 residues. The germline V and J ends were trimmed by 5 bases and 7 bases, with 24 bases remaining between them. Germline V gives CDR1 LNHDA, CDR2 SQIVND (reference sequence).

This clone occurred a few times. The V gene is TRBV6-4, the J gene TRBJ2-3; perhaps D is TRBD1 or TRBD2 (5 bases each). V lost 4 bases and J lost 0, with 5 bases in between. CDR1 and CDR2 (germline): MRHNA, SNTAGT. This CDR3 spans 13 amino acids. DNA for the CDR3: TGTGCCAGCAGTGGGGACAGCACAGATACGCAGTATTTT. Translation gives CASSGDSTDTQYF.

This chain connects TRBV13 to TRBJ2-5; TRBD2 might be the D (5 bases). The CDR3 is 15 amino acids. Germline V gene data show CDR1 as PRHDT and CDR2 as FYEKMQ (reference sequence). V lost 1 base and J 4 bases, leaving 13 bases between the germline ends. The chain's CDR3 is CASSLASSRGETQYF. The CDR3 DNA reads TGTGCCAGCAGCTTAGCTTCGAGCCGGGGAGAGACCCAGTACTTC.

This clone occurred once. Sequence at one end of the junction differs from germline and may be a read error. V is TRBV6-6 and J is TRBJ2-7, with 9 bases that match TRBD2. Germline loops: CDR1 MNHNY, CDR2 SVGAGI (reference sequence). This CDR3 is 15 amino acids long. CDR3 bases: TGTGCCAGCAGTAACTCCGGGACTAGCCTTTACGAGCAGTACTTC. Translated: CASSNSGTSLYEQYF.

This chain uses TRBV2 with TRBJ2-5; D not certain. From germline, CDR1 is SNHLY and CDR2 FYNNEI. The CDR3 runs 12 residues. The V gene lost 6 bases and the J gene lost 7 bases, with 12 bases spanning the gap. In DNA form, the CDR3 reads TGTGCCAGCAGAGTAGGGTTGACGACCCAGTACTTC. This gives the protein CASRVGLTTQYF.

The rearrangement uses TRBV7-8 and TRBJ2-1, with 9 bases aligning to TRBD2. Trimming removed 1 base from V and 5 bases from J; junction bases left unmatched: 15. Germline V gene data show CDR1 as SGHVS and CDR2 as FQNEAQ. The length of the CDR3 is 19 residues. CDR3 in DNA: TGTGCCAGCAGCTTAGTAAGGACTAGCGACCTAACTAAGCACAATGAGCAGTTCTTC. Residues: CASSLVRTSDLTKHNEQFF.

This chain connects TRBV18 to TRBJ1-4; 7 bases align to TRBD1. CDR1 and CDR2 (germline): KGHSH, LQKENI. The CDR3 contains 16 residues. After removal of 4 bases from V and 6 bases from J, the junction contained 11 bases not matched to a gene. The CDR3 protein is CASSQIQGVHYEKLFF. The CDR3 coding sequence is TGTGCCAGCTCACAAATCCAGGGGGTTCATTATGAAAAACTGTTTTTT.

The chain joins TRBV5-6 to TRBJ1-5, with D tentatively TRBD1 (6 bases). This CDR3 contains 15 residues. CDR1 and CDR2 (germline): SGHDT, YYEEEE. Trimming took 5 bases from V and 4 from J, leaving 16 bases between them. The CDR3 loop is CASSRGQTLNQPQHF. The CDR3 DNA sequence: TGTGCCAGCAGTCGTGGACAGACACTTAATCAGCCCCAGCATTTT. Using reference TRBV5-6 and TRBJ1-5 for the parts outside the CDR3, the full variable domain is DAGVTQSPTHLIKTRGQQVTLRCSPKSGHDTVSWYQQALGQGPQFIFQYYEEEERQRGNFPDRFSGHQFPNYSSELNVNALLLGDSALYLCASSRGQTLNQPQHFGDGTRLSIL.

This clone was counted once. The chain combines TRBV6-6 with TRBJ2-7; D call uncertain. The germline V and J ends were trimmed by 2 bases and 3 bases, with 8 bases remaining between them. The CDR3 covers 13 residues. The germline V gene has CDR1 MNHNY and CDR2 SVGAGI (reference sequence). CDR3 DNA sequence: TGTGCCAGCAGTTACGCCGACGGCTACGAGCAGTACTTC. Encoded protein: CASSYADGYEQYF.

CDR3 nucleotides: TGTGCCAGCAGTCATGGACAGTCCTATGGCTACACCTTC. Its translation: CASSHGQSYGYTF. This sequence joins TRBV6-5 and TRBJ1-2, with D maybe TRBD1 (6 bases). The CDR3 totals 13 residues. Trimming stripped 5 bases from V and 4 bases from J, with 11 bases between. CDR1 is MNHEY, CDR2 SVGAGI, per germline.